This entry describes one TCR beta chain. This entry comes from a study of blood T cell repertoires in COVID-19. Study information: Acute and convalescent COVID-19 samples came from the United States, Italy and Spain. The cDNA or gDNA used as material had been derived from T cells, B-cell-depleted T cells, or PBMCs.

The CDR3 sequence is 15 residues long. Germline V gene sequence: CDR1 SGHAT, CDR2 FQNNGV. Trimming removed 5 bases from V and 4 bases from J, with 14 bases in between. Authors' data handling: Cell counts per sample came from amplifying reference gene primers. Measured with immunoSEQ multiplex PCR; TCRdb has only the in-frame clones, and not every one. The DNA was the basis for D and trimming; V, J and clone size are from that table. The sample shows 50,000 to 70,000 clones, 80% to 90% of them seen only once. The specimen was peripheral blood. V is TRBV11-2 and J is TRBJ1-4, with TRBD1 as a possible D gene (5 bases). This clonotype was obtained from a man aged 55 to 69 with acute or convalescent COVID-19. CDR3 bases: TGTGCCAGCAGCAGAGAGACAGCGCTTAATGAAAAACTGTTTTTT. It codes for CASSRETALNEKLFF.